The text below deals with one TCR beta chain. Its target antigen remains unknown. Nothing much larger sits one base from this clone, and base qualities are not available. Trimming costs V 7 bases and J 4 bases, and their ends lie 11 bases apart. Its CDR3 holds 12 amino acids, cysteine through phenylalanine. The read is trimmed to its CDR3 DNA, 36 bases read in frame from base 1. CDR1 SQVTM and CDR2 ANQGSEA were looked up in the germline V gene. High-throughput TCR beta sequencing profiled peripheral blood CD8+ and CD4+ T cells from healthy donors, Susac syndrome patients and multiple sclerosis patients. The multiple sclerosis controls were treatment-naive patients whose relapsing-remitting disease, either stable or active, fulfilled the revised McDonald criteria. Bulk CD8+ and CD4+ T cells were purified by magnetic negative isolation, while CD8+ TEMRA cells were enriched using FACS. Blood was drawn into EDTA tubes, processed within 24 hours, and PBMCs were isolated by density gradient centrifugation. PBMCs intended for TCR sequencing were cryopreserved in liquid nitrogen and thawed later in a water bath at 37 degrees C. The sorted or isolated CD4+, CD8+ and CD8+ TEMRA cells reached a purity of at least 90%.

RNA was extracted using the RNeasy kit, and about 0.45 to 1 ug of the RNA was reverse transcribed with random hexamers. The immunoSEQ multiplex PCR assay, which covers 54 Vbeta and 13 Jbeta segments, was used to amplify TCR beta CDR3 regions. Bias from PCR amplification was corrected by using a synthetic template baseline for primer optimization and for computational correction. In the source study's methods: Only productive sequences were kept, with reads annotated to V, D and J genes according to IMGT and analyzed in immunoSEQ Analyzer. Clonality was computed as one minus Shannon entropy normalized by log2 of the number of productive unique sequences. Public and private clones were assessed among the 100 most prevalent clones of each patient and control. Clones were defined as Susac-specific when absent from the healthy and MS cohorts, from about 970 published viral clones and from other ImmuneACCESS disease sequences. TCRdb trimmed the raw reads at Q25, called clones with MiXCR and kept productive beta chains. Duplicate CDR3 protein sequences are folded into a single record with the most common DNA and genes. The V and J calls reflect TCRdb's pipeline rather than the authors' work. This sample holds 210,000 or so distinct CDR3 sequences; roughly 90% were observed only once. The leading ten clones occupy about 0.12% of the sample.

These data come from a study of CD8 T cells in Susac syndrome (dated by TCRdb to about 2019). Notes on the research overall: Whether CD8+ T cell activation and differentiation in Susac syndrome was antigen driven was tested using repertoire sequencing. The study compared CD8+ T cell repertoire clonality among about a dozen healthy donors, about 14 Susac syndrome patients and some 16 multiple sclerosis patients. Study-level results and caveats: The TCR sequencing and HLA analysis was acknowledged to have included a relatively small number of individuals.

This sequence was found in a human donor with multiple sclerosis. The specimen sequenced was CD8+ T cells from PBMCs. The chain links TRBV29-1 with TRBJ2-4; a tentative D call is TRBD1 (6 bases match). CDR3 reads: CSGWTEKNIQYF. At the DNA level, the sequence is TGCAGCGGTTGGACAGAGAAAAACATTCAGTACTTC.